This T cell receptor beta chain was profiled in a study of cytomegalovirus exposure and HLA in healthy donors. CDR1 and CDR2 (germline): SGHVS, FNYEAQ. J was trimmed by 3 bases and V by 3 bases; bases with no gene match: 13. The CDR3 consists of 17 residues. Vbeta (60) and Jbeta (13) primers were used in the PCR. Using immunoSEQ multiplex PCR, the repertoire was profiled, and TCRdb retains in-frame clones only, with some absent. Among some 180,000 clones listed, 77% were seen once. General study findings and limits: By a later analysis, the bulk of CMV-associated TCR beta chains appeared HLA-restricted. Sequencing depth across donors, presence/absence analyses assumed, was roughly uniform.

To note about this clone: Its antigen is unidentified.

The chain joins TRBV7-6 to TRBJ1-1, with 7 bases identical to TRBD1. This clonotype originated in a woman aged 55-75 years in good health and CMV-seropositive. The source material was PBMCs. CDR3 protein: CASSFTPDRDGDTEAFF. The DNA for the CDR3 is TGTGCCAGCAGCTTCACCCCCGACAGGGATGGGGACACTGAAGCTTTCTTT.